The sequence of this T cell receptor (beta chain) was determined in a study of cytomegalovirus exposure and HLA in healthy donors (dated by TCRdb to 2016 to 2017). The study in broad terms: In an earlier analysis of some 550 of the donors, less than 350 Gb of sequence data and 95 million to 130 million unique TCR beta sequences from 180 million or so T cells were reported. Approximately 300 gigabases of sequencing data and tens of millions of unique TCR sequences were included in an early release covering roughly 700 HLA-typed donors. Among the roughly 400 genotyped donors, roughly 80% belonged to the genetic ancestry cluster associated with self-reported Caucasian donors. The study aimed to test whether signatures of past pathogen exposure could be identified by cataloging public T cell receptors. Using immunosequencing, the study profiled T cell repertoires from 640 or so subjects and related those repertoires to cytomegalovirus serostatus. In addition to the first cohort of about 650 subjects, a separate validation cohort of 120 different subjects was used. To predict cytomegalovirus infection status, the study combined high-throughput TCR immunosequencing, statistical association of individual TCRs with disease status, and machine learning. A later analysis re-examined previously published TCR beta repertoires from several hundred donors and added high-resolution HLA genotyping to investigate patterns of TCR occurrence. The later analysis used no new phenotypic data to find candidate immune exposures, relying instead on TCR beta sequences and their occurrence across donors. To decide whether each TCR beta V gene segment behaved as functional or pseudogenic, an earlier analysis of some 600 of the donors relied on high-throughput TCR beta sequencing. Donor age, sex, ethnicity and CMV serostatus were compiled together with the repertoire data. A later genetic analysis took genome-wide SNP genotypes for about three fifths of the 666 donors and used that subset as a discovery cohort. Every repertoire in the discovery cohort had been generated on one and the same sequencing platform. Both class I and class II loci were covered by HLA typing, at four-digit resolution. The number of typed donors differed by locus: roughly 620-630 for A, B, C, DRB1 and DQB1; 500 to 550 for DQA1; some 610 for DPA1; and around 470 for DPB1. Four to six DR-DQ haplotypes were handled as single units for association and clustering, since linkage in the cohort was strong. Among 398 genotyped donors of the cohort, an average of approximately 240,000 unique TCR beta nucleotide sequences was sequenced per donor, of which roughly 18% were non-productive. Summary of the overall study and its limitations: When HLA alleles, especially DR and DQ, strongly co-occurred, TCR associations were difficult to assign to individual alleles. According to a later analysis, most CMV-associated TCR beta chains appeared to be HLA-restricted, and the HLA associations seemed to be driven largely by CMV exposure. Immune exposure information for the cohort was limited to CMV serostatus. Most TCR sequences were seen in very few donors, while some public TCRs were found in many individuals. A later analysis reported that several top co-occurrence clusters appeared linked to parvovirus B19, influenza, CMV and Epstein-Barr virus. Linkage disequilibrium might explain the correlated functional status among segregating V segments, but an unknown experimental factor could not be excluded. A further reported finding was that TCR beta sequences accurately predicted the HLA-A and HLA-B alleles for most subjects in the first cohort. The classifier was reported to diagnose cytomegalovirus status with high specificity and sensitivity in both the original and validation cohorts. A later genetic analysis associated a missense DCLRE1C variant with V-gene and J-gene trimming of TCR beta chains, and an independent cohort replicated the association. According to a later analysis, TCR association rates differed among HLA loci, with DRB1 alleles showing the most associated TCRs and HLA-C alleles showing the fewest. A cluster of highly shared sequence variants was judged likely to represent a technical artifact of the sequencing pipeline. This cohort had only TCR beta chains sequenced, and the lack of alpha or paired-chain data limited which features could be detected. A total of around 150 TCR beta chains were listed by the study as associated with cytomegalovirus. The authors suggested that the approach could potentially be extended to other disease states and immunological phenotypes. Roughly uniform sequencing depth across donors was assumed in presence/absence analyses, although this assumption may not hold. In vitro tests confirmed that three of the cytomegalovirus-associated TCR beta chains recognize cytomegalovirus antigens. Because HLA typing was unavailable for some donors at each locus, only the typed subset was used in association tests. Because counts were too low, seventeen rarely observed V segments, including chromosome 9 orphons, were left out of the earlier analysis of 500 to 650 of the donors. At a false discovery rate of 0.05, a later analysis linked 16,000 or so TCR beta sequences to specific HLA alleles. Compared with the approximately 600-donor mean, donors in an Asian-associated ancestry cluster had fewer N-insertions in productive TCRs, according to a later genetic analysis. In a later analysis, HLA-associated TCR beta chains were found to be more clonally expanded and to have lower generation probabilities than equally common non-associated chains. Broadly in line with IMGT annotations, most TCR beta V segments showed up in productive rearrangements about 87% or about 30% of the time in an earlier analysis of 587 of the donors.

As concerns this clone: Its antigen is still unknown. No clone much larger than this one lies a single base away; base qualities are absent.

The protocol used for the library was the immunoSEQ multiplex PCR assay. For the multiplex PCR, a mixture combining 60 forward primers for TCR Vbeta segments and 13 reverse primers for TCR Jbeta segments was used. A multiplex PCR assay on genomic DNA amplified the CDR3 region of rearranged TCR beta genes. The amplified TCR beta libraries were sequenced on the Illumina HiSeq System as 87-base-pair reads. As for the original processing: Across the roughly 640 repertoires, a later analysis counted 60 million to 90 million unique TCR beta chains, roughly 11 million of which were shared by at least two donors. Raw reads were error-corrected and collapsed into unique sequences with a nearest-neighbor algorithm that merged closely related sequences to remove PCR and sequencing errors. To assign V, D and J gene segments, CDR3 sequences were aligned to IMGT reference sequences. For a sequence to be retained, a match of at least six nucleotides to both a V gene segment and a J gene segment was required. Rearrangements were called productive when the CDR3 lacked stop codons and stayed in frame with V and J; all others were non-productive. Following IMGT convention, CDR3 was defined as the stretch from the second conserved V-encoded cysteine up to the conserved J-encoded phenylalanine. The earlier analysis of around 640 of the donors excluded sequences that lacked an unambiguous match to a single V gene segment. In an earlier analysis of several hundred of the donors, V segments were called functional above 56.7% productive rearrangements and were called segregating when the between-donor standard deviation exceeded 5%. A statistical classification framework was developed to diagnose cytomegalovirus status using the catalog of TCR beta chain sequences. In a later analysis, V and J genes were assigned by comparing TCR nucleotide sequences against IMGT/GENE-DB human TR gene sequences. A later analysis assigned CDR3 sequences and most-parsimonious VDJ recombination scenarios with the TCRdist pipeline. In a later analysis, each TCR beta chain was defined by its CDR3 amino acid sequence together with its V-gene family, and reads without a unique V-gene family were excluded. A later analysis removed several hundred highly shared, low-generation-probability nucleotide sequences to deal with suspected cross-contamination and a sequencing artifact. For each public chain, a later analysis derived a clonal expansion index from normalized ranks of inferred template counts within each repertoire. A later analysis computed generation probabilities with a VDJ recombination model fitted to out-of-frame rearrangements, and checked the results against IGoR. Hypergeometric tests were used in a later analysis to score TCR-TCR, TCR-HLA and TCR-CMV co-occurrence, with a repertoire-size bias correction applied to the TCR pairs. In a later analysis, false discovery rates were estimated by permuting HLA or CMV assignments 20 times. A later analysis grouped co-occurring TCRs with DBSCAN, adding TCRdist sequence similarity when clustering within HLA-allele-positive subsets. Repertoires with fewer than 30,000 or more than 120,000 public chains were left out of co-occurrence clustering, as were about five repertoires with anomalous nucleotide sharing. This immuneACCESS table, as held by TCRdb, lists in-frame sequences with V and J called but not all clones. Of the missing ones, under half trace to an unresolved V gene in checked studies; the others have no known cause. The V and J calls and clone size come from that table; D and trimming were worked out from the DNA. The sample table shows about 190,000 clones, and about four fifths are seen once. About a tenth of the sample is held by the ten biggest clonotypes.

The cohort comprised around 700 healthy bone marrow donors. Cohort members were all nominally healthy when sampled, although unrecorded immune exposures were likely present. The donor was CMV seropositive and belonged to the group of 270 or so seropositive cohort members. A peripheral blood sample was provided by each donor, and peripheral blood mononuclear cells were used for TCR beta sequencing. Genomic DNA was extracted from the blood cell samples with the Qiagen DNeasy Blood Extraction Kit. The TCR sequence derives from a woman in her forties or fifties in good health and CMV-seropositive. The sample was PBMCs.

The nucleotides read TGTGCCAGCAAAGCTCGGACAGGGCCGGGATCTGACACTGAAGCTTTCTTT. Its translation is CASKARTGPGSDTEAFF. The chain joins TRBV2 to TRBJ1-1, and 8 junction bases match TRBD1. Germline trimming amounts to 7 bases on V and 3 bases on J, with 16 as the count of junction bases outside the gene matches. There are 17 amino acids in the CDR3, from cysteine to phenylalanine inclusive. Only the CDR3 portion is preserved as DNA: 51 bases, with reading frame beginning at the first base. CDR1 and CDR2 (SNHLY, FYNNEI) derive from the germline V gene.